This is a list of T cell receptor beta chains from one sample in a study of regulatory T cells in long-lasting Graves disease. TCRdb redid the calling of the multiplex PCR reads with MiXCR, one entry per CDR3 protein. The sample contains 320,000 or so distinct CDR3 sequences, 18% of which appear only once. The specimen comprised peripheral blood mononuclear cells (PBMCs), sampled at new diagnosis, from a patient treated with antithyroid drugs. The origin of the receptors is a female donor with Graves disease. CDR3s leave out the opening cysteine and the closing phenylalanine or tryptophan. The order of the fields is V gene, clone size, CDR3 protein. Size tells how often a clone was seen (once, few, many) or the class of an expanded clone, and some rows leave it out.

TRBV28,many,ASSFGQEGFSYNSPLH
TRBV24-1,many,ATSDWTDHSQETQY
TRBV6-1,many,AGTPGGGGTGELF
TRBV6-1,-,ATKGGRGSYEQY
TRBV6-5,many,ASSYESRGNSPLH
TRBV28,-,ASSSSPAEVGEQY
TRBV7-9,many,ATIPWDSSSYEQY
TRBV19,many,ASSPTLQGATYEQY
TRBV24-1,many,ATSGSGETQY
TRBV3-1,many,ASSQDPGGTYEQY
TRBV6-1,few,ASTAQYNEKLF
TRBV18,-,ASSPPSGNYGYT
TRBV5-4,-,ASSFVGVNTGELF
TRBV25-1,many,ASSLPGETQY
TRBV30,many,AWSWGSGKTQY
TRBV28,many,ASIGDRFIYEQY